The 26 T cell receptor beta chains reported below all come from one sample, sequenced in a study of blood T cells in healthy people across ages. Alongside a J-beta primer mix, a sample-barcoded 5' primer served in a second PCR lasting roughly 7 to 12 cycles. TCRdb reprocessed the 5' RACE reads via MiXCR and lists one record per CDR3 protein. This table has hundreds of thousands of distinct CDR3 sequences, about 21% appearing once. The sequencing sample was made of blood. Receptors were obtained from a man aged 65 to 85 in good health.

This clonotype was counted only a few times. This chain connects TRBV10-3 to TRBJ2-5, with TRBD2 matching 8 bases. Looked up from germline, CDR1 is ENHRY and CDR2 is SYGVKD. The CDR3 is 16 amino acids. Trimming at V came to 0 bases and at J to 2 bases, leaving 5 bases not matched to a gene. The CDR3 sequence is CAISESSGRGQETQYF. The CDR3 bases are TGTGCCATCAGTGAGTCGAGCGGGAGAGGGCAAGAGACCCAGTACTTC.

This clonotype has just a few counts. The CDR3: CASSAGPFRSGNTIYF. DNA of the CDR3: TGTGCCAGCAGCGCAGGACCGTTCCGCTCTGGAAACACCATATATTTT. The chain recombines TRBV9 with TRBJ1-3; D remains unclear. The CDR3 sequence is 16 residues long. Per the germline V gene, CDR1 is SGDLS and CDR2 is YYNGEE. Trimming pared 3 bases from V and 0 bases from J, leaving 13 bases between.

In its sample, this clonotype was seen a few times. The rearrangement joins TRBV20-1 to TRBJ1-4, with D perhaps TRBD1 (6 bases). Trimming shortened V by 2 bases and J by 7 bases, and 11 bases separated the two germline ends. The CDR3 covers 13 residues. Germline CDR1 is DFQATT and CDR2 is SNEGSKA (reference sequence). The CDR3: CSARTGSGEKLFF. CDR3 nucleotides: TGCAGTGCTAGAACAGGGTCAGGTGAAAAACTGTTTTTT.

As regards this clonotype: The conserved phenylalanine or tryptophan is not found at the CDR3 terminus, so this likely reflects a read error. The rearrangement links TRBV7-3 to TRBJ2-5; D call uncertain. The CDR3 is 13 residues long. The germline V gene encodes CDR1 SGHTA and CDR2 FQGTGA. V was shortened by 5 bases and J by 4 bases, with 11 bases between the two germline ends. CDR3 amino acids: CASSLRVVETQYL. The CDR3 DNA is TGTGCCAGCAGCCTAAGAGTGGTAGAGACCCAGTACCTC.

The V call is TRBV6-5, the J call TRBJ1-5; perhaps TRBD1 as D (5 bases). CDR3 length equals 13 residues. The germline CDR1 and CDR2 sequences are MNHEY and SVGAGI. Trimming left V 2 bases short and J 4 bases short, with 6 bases between. The CDR3 DNA sequence: TGTGCCAGCAGTTACGGGACGAATCAGCCCCAGCATTTT. Protein product: CASSYGTNQPQHF.

In its sample, this clonotype was seen a few times. The J gene is TRBJ2-3, the V gene TRBV18, with D possibly TRBD2 on 5 matching bases. Germline CDR1 and CDR2: KGHSH and LQKENI. Deletions cut 4 bases from V and 4 bases from J, with 12 bases between. CDR3 length equals 14 residues. This CDR3 is CASSLASSSDTQYF. The CDR3 nucleotides are TGTGCCAGCTCACTGGCTAGCTCATCAGATACGCAGTATTTT.

The count of this clonotype is one. The chain has TRBV11-2 and TRBJ2-1; TRBD1 matches 8 bases. Germline-derived CDR1 and CDR2 are SGHAT and FQNNGV. This CDR3 is 15 amino acids long. V was pared by 4 bases and J by 7 bases, with 9 bases of the junction left unmatched. This CDR3 is CASSSSGTGGNEQFF. CDR3 nucleotide sequence: TGTGCCAGCAGCTCCTCCGGGACAGGCGGGAATGAGCAGTTCTTC. The variable domain in full, with the rest retrieved from reference TRBV11-2 and TRBJ2-1, is EAGVAQSPRYKIIEKRQSVAFWCNPISGHATLYWYQQILGQGPKLLIQFQNNGVVDDSQLPKDRFSAERLKGVDSTLKIQPAKLEDSAVYLCASSSSGTGGNEQFFGPGTRLTVL.

The chain links TRBV29-1 to TRBJ1-1; maybe TRBD1 (6 bases). The V end was cut by 7 bases, the J end by 4 bases, with 13 bases between. The CDR3 is 12 residues long. Germline lookup yields CDR1 SQVTM and CDR2 ANQGSEA. This CDR3 reads CSATGLSTEAFF. The CDR3 coding sequence is TGCAGCGCTACAGGGCTGAGCACTGAAGCTTTCTTT.

In this sample, this clonotype turned up a few times. V usage is TRBV27 and J usage is TRBJ2-4, with 11 bases fitting TRBD1. Germline assignment: CDR1 MNHEY and CDR2 SMNVEV (reference sequence). The V and J ends lost 6 bases and 6 bases, in that order; junction bases with no gene match: 7. This CDR3 has 15 amino acids. The CDR3 reads CASRSRDRGINIQYF. The CDR3 DNA follows: TGTGCCAGCAGGAGTAGGGACAGGGGGATAAACATTCAGTACTTC.

The chain has TRBV18 and TRBJ1-1; D unresolved. Trimming cost V 0 bases and J 2 bases, with 10 bases left between them. This CDR3 has 15 residues. Germline assignment: CDR1 KGHSH and CDR2 LQKENI. The CDR3 here is CASSPPNSENTEAFF. The CDR3 nucleotides read TGTGCCAGCTCACCACCGAACAGCGAAAACACTGAAGCTTTCTTT. Drawing the rest from reference TRBV18 and TRBJ1-1, the complete variable domain is NAGVMQNPRHLVRRRGQEARLRCSPMKGHSHVYWYRQLPEEGLKFMVYLQKENIIDESGMPKERFSAEFPKEGPSILRIQQVVRGDSAAYFCASSPPNSENTEAFFGQGTRLTVV.

The J gene is TRBJ2-5, the V gene TRBV11-2, with 8 positions matching TRBD1. The CDR3 totals 17 residues. CDR1 is SGHAT and CDR2 is FQNNGV in the germline V gene. With 5 bases clipped from V and 1 base from J, the junction kept 12 bases outside the gene matches. CDR3 sequence (DNA): TGTGCCAGCAGCCCAACTGCGGGACAGGTAACCCAAGAGACCCAGTACTTC. This gives the protein CASSPTAGQVTQETQYF.

This clonotype was counted at least ten times. V gene TRBV29-1 combines with J gene TRBJ2-1; D is perhaps TRBD2 (5 bases). CDR1 SQVTM and CDR2 ANQGSEA come from the germline V gene. The CDR3 length is 11 residues. Deletions cut 5 bases from V and 9 bases from J, with 11 bases between. The CDR3 DNA reads as TGCAGCGTTATGGCGGGCCCTGAGCAGTTCTTC. It translates to CSVMAGPEQFF.

The sample holds a few counts of this clonotype. The J gene is TRBJ2-2, the V gene TRBV24-1; 10 bases are a match to TRBD1. There are 16 residues in the CDR3. Losses at the gene ends were 3 bases for V and 7 bases for J; bases not matched to a gene: 7. CDR1 is KGHDR, CDR2 SFDVKD, per germline. CDR3 residues: CATSDTRQGAIGELFF. CDR3 DNA sequence: TGTGCCACCAGTGATACCCGACAGGGGGCGATCGGGGAGCTGTTTTTT.

This clonotype appeared a few times. The V and J genes are TRBV5-8 and TRBJ2-1, with 10 bases that match TRBD1. With V trimmed by 3 bases and J by 3 bases, 6 bases remained unmatched. The CDR3 has 16 amino acids. CDR1 and CDR2 (germline): SGHTS, YDEGEE. The CDR3 here is CASSSRQGAGYNEQFF. DNA for the CDR3: TGTGCCAGCAGCTCACGACAGGGGGCAGGCTACAATGAGCAGTTCTTC.

This chain uses TRBV6-6 with TRBJ2-3, with a possible D match to TRBD1 (6 bases). The length of the CDR3 is 16 residues. Deletions cut 2 bases from V and 3 bases from J, with 15 bases between. In germline, CDR1 is MNHNY, CDR2 SVGAGI (reference sequence). In DNA form, the CDR3 reads TGTGCCAGCAGTTACCCGTTAACAGGGTTGACAGATACGCAGTATTTT. Translation: CASSYPLTGLTDTQYF.

This clonotype showed up just a few times. This chain connects TRBV7-6 to TRBJ1-2; possibly TRBD1 for D (6 bases). The CDR3 runs to 15 residues. Germline V gene data show CDR1 as SGHVS and CDR2 as FNYEAQ. V lost 5 bases and J 0 bases, leaving 13 bases between the germline ends. DNA of the CDR3: TGTGCCAGCAGCCCGGACAGTCTCGCTAACTATGGCTACACCTTC. This encodes CASSPDSLANYGYTF.

Note on this clonotype: Without the conserved terminal phenylalanine or tryptophan, this CDR3 likely stems from a read error. The V call is TRBV4-1, the J call TRBJ2-1; 11 nucleotides agree with TRBD2. V lost 2 bases to trimming and J lost 4 bases; unmatched junction nucleotides: 7. This CDR3 comprises 17 residues. Germline-derived CDR1 and CDR2 are MGHRA and YSYEKL. Written as DNA, the CDR3 is TGCGCCAGCAGCCAACCCACCGGGACTAGCGGATACAATGAGCAGTTCCTC. Translation gives CASSQPTGTSGYNEQFL.

The rearrangement joins TRBV29-1 to TRBJ2-1, with 8 nucleotides matching TRBD2. The last part of the DNA fits TRBJ2-7 better; the J call may be wrong. This CDR3 contains 14 residues. Looked up from germline, CDR1 is SQVTM and CDR2 is ANQGSEA. The CDR3: CSVEDHPGGLEQYF. The CDR3, as DNA: TGCAGCGTTGAAGATCACCCGGGAGGGCTTGAGCAGTACTTC.

A few counts support this clonotype. The chain employs TRBV5-1 and TRBJ2-3; weak D call: TRBD2 (6 bases). The CDR3 totals 15 residues. Germline V lookup: CDR1 SGHRS, CDR2 YFSETQ. V lost 5 bases, J lost 5 bases, and 18 bases lay in between. The CDR3 loop reads CASRGGAFSQDTQYF. In nucleotides, the CDR3 is TGCGCCAGCAGGGGGGGAGCCTTTTCACAAGATACGCAGTATTTT. Full variable domain (rest looked up from reference TRBV5-1 and TRBJ2-3): KAGVTQTPRYLIKTRGQQVTLSCSPISGHRSVSWYQQTPGQGLQFLFEYFSETQRNKGNFPGRFSGRQFSNSRSEMNVSTLELGDSALYLCASRGGAFSQDTQYFGPGTRLTVL.

The CDR3 here is CASSPLAGGSTDTQYF. For the CDR3, the DNA is TGCGCCAGCAGCCCCCTAGCGGGAGGGAGCACAGATACGCAGTATTTT. V usage is TRBV5-1 and J usage is TRBJ2-3; 12 bases match TRBD2. Unmatched junction bases numbered 3, after V lost 4 bases and J lost 0 bases. CDR1 and CDR2 (germline): SGHRS, YFSETQ. The CDR3 is made up of 16 amino acids.

The V call is TRBV3-1, the J call TRBJ1-5; tentative D call: TRBD1 (6 bases). CDR3 length equals 14 residues. V was shortened by 4 bases and J by 5 bases, with 12 bases between the two germline ends. Germline CDR1 LGHDT, CDR2 YNNKEL (reference sequence). The CDR3 region is CASSLGQRYQPQHF. As DNA, the CDR3 is TGTGCCAGCAGCCTTGGACAGAGATATCAGCCCCAGCATTTT.

This clonotype has only a few counts. This chain connects TRBV5-1 to TRBJ2-5; D perhaps matches TRBD2 (6 bases). V lost 1 base to trimming and J lost 4 bases, with 8 bases between them. The CDR3 is made up of 13 amino acids. Germline V CDR1 and CDR2: SGHRS, YFSETQ. The CDR3 reads CASSLMGGETQYF. The DNA of the CDR3 is TGCGCCAGCAGCTTGATGGGGGGAGAGACCCAGTACTTC.

This clonotype has just a few counts. The V gene is TRBV7-2, the J gene TRBJ2-1, with no clear D. The J call could be wrong; TRBJ2-7 is a better fit for the DNA end. Germline V gives CDR1 SGHTA, CDR2 FQGNSA. CDR3 length: 15 amino acids. The DNA for the CDR3 is TGTGCCAGCAGCTTAGCGGCGCGTCAAATGAGGGAGCAGTACTTC. It codes for CASSLAARQMREQYF.

There are a few counts of this clonotype. This rearrangement joins TRBV6-1 to TRBJ1-3; D gene unclear. V gave up 7 bases and J gave up 0 bases, with 13 bases separating them. Per the germline V gene, CDR1 is MNHNS and CDR2 is SASEGT. The CDR3 has 15 amino acids. The CDR3 sequence is CASIPGTASGNTIYF. Written as DNA, the CDR3 is TGTGCCAGCATACCCGGAACTGCCTCTGGAAACACCATATATTTT.

This clonotype was counted a few times. This chain joins TRBV5-1 and TRBJ2-5, with TRBD2 matching 14 bases. TRBJ2-1 explains the end of the DNA better; the J call may be wrong. In germline, CDR1 is SGHRS, CDR2 YFSETQ. This CDR3 comprises 15 residues. The CDR3 is CASSPGTSGSGEQFF. CDR3 DNA sequence: TGCGCCAGCAGCCCTGGGACTAGCGGGAGTGGTGAGCAGTTCTTC.

V usage is TRBV18 and J usage is TRBJ1-2, with D perhaps matching TRBD1 (6 bases). CDR1 and CDR2 from the germline V gene are KGHSH and LQKENI. V was clipped by 0 bases and J by 0 bases, with 11 bases between them. CDR3 length: 16 residues. CDR3 amino acids: CASSPPIRGPNYGYTF. CDR3 coding DNA: TGTGCCAGCTCACCACCTATACGGGGGCCTAACTATGGCTACACCTTC.